What follows is one TCR beta chain and its context. The germline V gene encodes CDR1 MGHDK and CDR2 SYGVNS. The V end lost 0 bases, the J end lost 8 bases, and 11 bases lay between the germline ends. The CDR3 is 14 residues long. The data originate from a study of OX40 agonist ivuxolimab in advanced cancers. Turning to the study itself: Three dose-escalation patients had partial responses: one with hepatocellular carcinoma and two with cutaneous melanoma.

Here immunoSEQ multiplex PCR was the method, and the copy in TCRdb shows in-frame clones only, minus some. Of some 67,000 clones in the sample, roughly 82% are singletons; the top ten hold about 5%. This clonotype originated in an adult with an advanced solid tumor such as melanoma, head and neck, liver or kidney cancer. This material consisted of CD4+ or CD8+ T cells sorted from blood, taken in a trial of the OX40 agonist ivuxolimab. The chain couples TRBV25-1 to TRBJ2-1; no clear D gene. CDR3 in amino acids: CASSEYRRRDEQFF. CDR3 nucleotide sequence: TGTGCCAGCAGTGAATATAGAAGAAGAGATGAGCAGTTCTTC.